The clone carrying this T cell receptor (beta chain) occurred many times. Antigen unknown. With 10-nucleotide random UMIs, 5'RACE was used to make the cDNA. A single record per CDR3 protein comes from TCRdb applying MiXCR to the 5' RACE reads. The sample lists roughly 48,000 distinct CDR3 sequences; 13% were seen once. V was clipped by 5 bases and J by 1 base, with 12 bases between them. This CDR3 has 14 residues. Per the germline V gene, CDR1 is DFQATT and CDR2 is SNEGSKA (reference sequence). This sample stems from a study of neurological immune-mediated disorders. Study results and limitations: CDR3 amino acid sequences found in expanded clones were never shared across subjects, suggesting private repertoires in all groups. It was HTLV-1-associated myelopathy that showed the most TCR clonal expansion, while multiple sclerosis showed the least, falling below healthy controls.

The time point here: longitudinal time-point 2. From 2 million PBMCs stored at -80 C, the unsorted libraries were generated. The origin of this receptor is a male donor with HTLV-1-associated myelopathy (HAM/TSP). The sequencing sample was made of PBMCs. This chain joins TRBV20-1 and TRBJ1-3, with D possibly matching TRBD1 (6 bases). The DNA for the CDR3 is TGCAGTGCTGAGGGGGGGGGATCTGGAAACACCATATATTTT. This sequence encodes CSAEGGGSGNTIYF.